This passage covers 19 T cell receptor beta chains from one sample sequenced in a study of blood T cell repertoires in COVID-19. Some clones are missing from TCRdb's copy, which holds only in-frame ones; the method was immunoSEQ multiplex PCR. Altogether about 150,000 clones are present, approximately 73% being singletons, with the ten largest covering 3.5% to 4.5%. Sample: peripheral blood. The receptors shown here come from a man in his sixties with acute or convalescent COVID-19.

V and J are TRBV5-5 and TRBJ2-5; 8 nucleotides align to TRBD2. This CDR3 comprises 15 residues. CDR1 SGHKS and CDR2 YYEKEE come from the germline V gene (reference sequence). Trimming cost V 4 bases and J 4 bases; bases outside gene matches: 9. CDR3 region: CASSAGVAGPETQYF. DNA of the CDR3: TGTGCCAGCAGCGCCGGGGTAGCGGGGCCAGAGACCCAGTACTTC.

The V call is TRBV7-9, the J call TRBJ2-1; 7 bases line up with TRBD2. Germline V gene sequence: CDR1 SEHNR, CDR2 FQNEAQ (reference sequence). The CDR3 loop spans 15 amino acids. V gave up 0 bases and J gave up 6 bases; unmatched junction bases: 5. The CDR3 here is CASSLARTSGNEQFF. As DNA, the CDR3 is TGTGCCAGCAGCTTAGCGAGGACTAGTGGCAATGAGCAGTTCTTC.

This rearrangement joins TRBV19 to TRBJ1-5; TRBD1 is a possible D gene (6 bases). Between the trimmed V and J ends, which lost 5 bases and 7 bases, there was a span of 15 bases. The V gene's germline CDR1 is LNHDA and CDR2 SQIVND (reference sequence). This CDR3 has 14 amino acids. This CDR3 is CASSVTGSNQPQHF. For the CDR3, the DNA is TGTGCCAGTAGTGTGACAGGATCCAACCAGCCCCAGCATTTT.

Only one count was recorded for this clone. The chain couples TRBV27 to TRBJ2-7; D might be TRBD1 (5 bases). V lost 0 bases, J lost 7 bases, and 16 bases lay in between. Germline CDR1 and CDR2: MNHEY and SMNVEV (reference sequence). This CDR3 region has 15 residues. The CDR3 DNA reads as TGTGCCAGCAGTTTATCCAGGGTAGGAGTTGTAGAGCAGTACTTC. It specifies CASSLSRVGVVEQYF.

V and J are TRBV28 and TRBJ1-2; 9 positions match TRBD1. The V gene's germline CDR1 is MDHEN and CDR2 SYDVKM. V dropped 4 bases and J dropped 2; count of bases not matched to a gene: 8. The CDR3 is made up of 16 amino acids. The CDR3 protein is CASSSLGQGPNYGYTF. The CDR3 DNA reads TGTGCCAGCAGTTCCCTCGGACAGGGGCCCAACTATGGCTACACCTTC.

The CDR3 nucleotides read TGTGCCAGCAGCCCTCTAGCGGGAGATGGTAATGAGCAGTTCTTC. This encodes CASSPLAGDGNEQFF. The chain combines TRBV2 with TRBJ2-1; TRBD2 aligns across 10 bases. Germline V CDR1 and CDR2: SNHLY, FYNNEI. V dropped 6 bases and J dropped 7; count of bases not matched to a gene: 9. This CDR3 has 15 residues.

The chain recombines TRBV19 with TRBJ2-5; 7 bases are shared with TRBD2. Trimming at V came to 4 bases and at J to 5 bases, leaving 10 bases not matched to a gene. Germline V gene data show CDR1 as LNHDA and CDR2 as SQIVND (reference sequence). This CDR3 has 15 amino acids. CDR3 sequence reads: CASSRQAGDGETQYF. DNA for the CDR3: TGTGCCAGTAGTAGGCAGGCGGGAGATGGGGAGACCCAGTACTTC.

The V and J genes are TRBV15 and TRBJ1-5; no clear D. This CDR3 comprises 15 residues. From germline, CDR1 is LNHNV and CDR2 YYDKDF (reference sequence). Trimming removed 10 bases from V and 2 bases from J, with 18 bases in between. CDR3 protein: CAIFRGWGGNQPQHF. The DNA of the CDR3 is TGTGCCATCTTCCGGGGATGGGGAGGCAATCAGCCCCAGCATTTT.

This sequence joins TRBV7-8 and TRBJ2-2; 14 nucleotides agree with TRBD2. Looked up from germline, CDR1 is SGHVS and CDR2 is FQNEAQ. The V gene end was trimmed by 5 bases and the J gene end by 7 bases; junction bases not matched to a gene: 9. The CDR3 runs 17 residues. The CDR3 DNA follows: TGTGCCAGCAGCGCACGACTAGCGGGAGGGCCGAGCGGGGAGCTGTTTTTT. Its protein is CASSARLAGGPSGELFF.

This rearrangement joins TRBV7-9 to TRBJ2-7; TRBD1 aligns across 12 bases. Germline V gives CDR1 SEHNR, CDR2 FQNEAQ (reference sequence). V trimming: 5 bases; J trimming: 7 bases; junction bases outside the gene matches: 9. The CDR3 is 15 amino acids. CDR3 bases: TGTGCCAGCAGCACAGGGACAGGGGGCCTTTTGGAGCAGTACTTC. It translates to CASSTGTGGLLEQYF.

The DNA for the CDR3 is TGTGCCAGCGGGCGACGTGGGAACACCGGGGAGCTGTTTTTT. As protein: CASGRRGNTGELFF. V gene TRBV27 combines with J gene TRBJ2-2, with D unresolved. V was cut by 8 bases and J by 1 base, with 11 bases left in between. CDR1 MNHEY and CDR2 SMNVEV come from the germline V gene (reference sequence). The CDR3 is 14 amino acids.

V usage is TRBV11-2 and J usage is TRBJ1-3; weak D call: TRBD1 (6 bases). Trimming took 3 bases from V and 8 from J, leaving 11 bases between them. The CDR3 covers 13 residues. In germline, CDR1 is SGHAT, CDR2 FQNNGV. The CDR3 DNA reads TGTGCCAGCAGCTTCAGGGGATCCGACACCATATATTTT. Translated, it gives CASSFRGSDTIYF. The whole variable domain, remainder taken from reference TRBV11-2 and TRBJ1-3, is EAGVAQSPRYKIIEKRQSVAFWCNPISGHATLYWYQQILGQGPKLLIQFQNNGVVDDSQLPKDRFSAERLKGVDSTLKIQPAKLEDSAVYLCASSFRGSDTIYFGEGSWLTVV.

The rearrangement uses TRBV5-1 and TRBJ2-7; 14 bases match TRBD2. The CDR3 runs 16 residues. The V gene's germline CDR1 is SGHRS and CDR2 YFSETQ. After removal of 5 bases from V and 3 bases from J, the junction contained 7 bases not matched to a gene. The CDR3 coding sequence is TGCGCCAGCAGAGGGACTAGCGGGGGATCTTACTACGAGCAGTACTTC. Its protein product is CASRGTSGGSYYEQYF.

J is TRBJ1-2 and V is TRBV28; D may be TRBD1 (5 bases). The CDR3 runs to 14 residues. The germline CDR1 and CDR2 sequences are MDHEN and SYDVKM. Trimming removed 5 bases at V and 0 bases at J, with 10 bases between. CDR3 region: CASSLDTSNYGYTF. The CDR3 nucleotides are TGTGCCAGCAGTCTGGACACCTCTAACTATGGCTACACCTTC.

This clone was found a few times. This chain connects TRBV3-1 (or the pseudogene TRBV3-2) to TRBJ1-1; D uncertain. CDR3 length: 14 amino acids. The germline gives CDR1 LGHDT, CDR2 YNNKEL (reference sequence). V gave up 2 bases and J gave up 2 bases, with 9 bases separating them. DNA of the CDR3: TGTGCCAGCAGCCAAAACAGCCCTAACACTGAAGCTTTCTTT. This sequence encodes CASSQNSPNTEAFF.

This clone was detected a few times. The CDR3 is CASSLEWRFGNEQFF. In DNA, the CDR3 is TGTGCCAGCAGCTTAGAGTGGAGGTTTGGCAATGAGCAGTTCTTC. The chain joins TRBV11-2 to TRBJ2-1; the D gene is possibly TRBD2 (5 bases). Per germline, CDR1 SGHAT and CDR2 FQNNGV. Trimming left V 0 bases short and J 6 bases short, with 12 bases between. The CDR3 contains 15 residues. Together with reference TRBV11-2 and TRBJ2-1, the CDR3 gives the full variable domain: EAGVAQSPRYKIIEKRQSVAFWCNPISGHATLYWYQQILGQGPKLLIQFQNNGVVDDSQLPKDRFSAERLKGVDSTLKIQPAKLEDSAVYLCASSLEWRFGNEQFFGPGTRLTVL.

The CDR3 nucleotides read TGCGCCAGCAGCTTCGGTAGTGGCGGTAATGAAAAACTGTTTTTT. It encodes CASSFGSGGNEKLFF. The chain recombines TRBV5-1 with TRBJ1-4; D remains ambiguous. Trimming shortened V by 2 bases and J by 4 bases, and 12 bases separated the two germline ends. The CDR3 is 15 amino acids. Germline V gene sequence: CDR1 SGHRS, CDR2 YFSETQ.

The chain combines TRBV15 with TRBJ2-1; D might be TRBD2 (6 bases). Germline CDR1 and CDR2: LNHNV and YYDKDF (reference sequence). Trimming removed 0 bases from V and 1 base from J, with 13 bases in between. There are 17 residues in the CDR3. CDR3: CATSRDTGLRSYNEQFF. Written as DNA, the CDR3 is TGTGCCACCAGCAGAGATACGGGACTTCGATCCTACAATGAGCAGTTCTTC.

This clone was seen a handful of times. The V and J genes are TRBV7-2 and TRBJ1-1, with D tentatively TRBD1 (6 bases). The CDR3 contains 15 residues. Germline V lookup: CDR1 SGHTA, CDR2 FQGNSA. V was trimmed by 1 base and J by 1 base, leaving 10 bases between them. In nucleotides, the CDR3 is TGTGCCAGCAGCTTAGGGGGAGGGGGGAACACTGAAGCTTTCTTT. Encoded protein: CASSLGGGGNTEAFF.